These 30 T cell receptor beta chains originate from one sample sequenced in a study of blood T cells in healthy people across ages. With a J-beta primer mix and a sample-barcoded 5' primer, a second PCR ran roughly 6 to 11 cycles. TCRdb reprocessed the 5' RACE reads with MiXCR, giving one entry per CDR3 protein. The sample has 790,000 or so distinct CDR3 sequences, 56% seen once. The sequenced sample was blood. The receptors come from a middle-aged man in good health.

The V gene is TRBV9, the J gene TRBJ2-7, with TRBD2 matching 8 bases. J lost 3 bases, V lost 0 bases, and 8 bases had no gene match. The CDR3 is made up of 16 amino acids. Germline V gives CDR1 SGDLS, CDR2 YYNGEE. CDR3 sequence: CASSVGLGREDYEQYF. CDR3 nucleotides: TGTGCCAGCAGCGTAGGCCTCGGGCGGGAGGACTACGAGCAGTACTTC.

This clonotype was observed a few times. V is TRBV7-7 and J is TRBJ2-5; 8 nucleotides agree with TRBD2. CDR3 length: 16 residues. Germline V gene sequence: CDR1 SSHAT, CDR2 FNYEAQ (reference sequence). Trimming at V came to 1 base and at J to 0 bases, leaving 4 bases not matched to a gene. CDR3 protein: CASSLGVAGNQETQYF. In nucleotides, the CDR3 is TGTGCCAGCAGCTTAGGGGTAGCGGGAAACCAAGAGACCCAGTACTTC.

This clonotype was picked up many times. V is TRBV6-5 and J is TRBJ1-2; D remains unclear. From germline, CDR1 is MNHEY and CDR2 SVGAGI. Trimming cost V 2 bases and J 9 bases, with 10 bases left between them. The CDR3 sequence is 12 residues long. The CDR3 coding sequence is TGTGCCAGCAGTTACGTGGGGAGTAGCTACACCTTC. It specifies CASSYVGSSYTF.

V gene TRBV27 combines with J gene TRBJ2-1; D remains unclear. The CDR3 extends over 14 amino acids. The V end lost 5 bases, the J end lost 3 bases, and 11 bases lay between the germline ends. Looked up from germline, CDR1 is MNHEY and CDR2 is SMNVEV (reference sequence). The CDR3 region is CASSTRANYNEQFF. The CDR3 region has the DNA TGTGCCAGCAGTACTCGGGCAAACTACAATGAGCAGTTCTTC.

The CDR3 DNA reads as TGTGCCACCAGTGATTTGGGCGGAGAAGAAGGAGATACGCAGTATTTT. Its translation is CATSDLGGEEGDTQYF. This rearrangement joins TRBV24-1 to TRBJ2-3; D is ambiguous. V shed 0 bases and J shed 5 bases, with 14 bases lying between them. There are 16 residues in the CDR3. Per germline, CDR1 KGHDR and CDR2 SFDVKD.

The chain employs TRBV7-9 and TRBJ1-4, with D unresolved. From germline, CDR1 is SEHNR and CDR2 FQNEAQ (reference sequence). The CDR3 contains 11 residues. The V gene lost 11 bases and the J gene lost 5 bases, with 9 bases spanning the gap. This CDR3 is CAGRMNEKLFF. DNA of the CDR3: TGTGCCGGACGGATGAATGAAAAACTGTTTTTT. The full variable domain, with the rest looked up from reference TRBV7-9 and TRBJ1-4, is DTGVSQNPRHKITKRGQNVTFRCDPISEHNRLYWYRQTLGQGPEFLTYFQNEAQLEKSRLLSDRFSAERPKGSFSTLEIQRTEQGDSAMYLCAGRMNEKLFFGSGTQLSVL.

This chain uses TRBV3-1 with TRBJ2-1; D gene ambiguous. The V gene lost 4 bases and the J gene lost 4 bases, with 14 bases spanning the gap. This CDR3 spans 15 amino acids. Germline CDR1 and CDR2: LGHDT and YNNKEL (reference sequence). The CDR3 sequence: CASSPLGSRYNEQFF. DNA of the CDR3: TGTGCCAGCAGCCCCCTGGGAAGTAGGTACAATGAGCAGTTCTTC.

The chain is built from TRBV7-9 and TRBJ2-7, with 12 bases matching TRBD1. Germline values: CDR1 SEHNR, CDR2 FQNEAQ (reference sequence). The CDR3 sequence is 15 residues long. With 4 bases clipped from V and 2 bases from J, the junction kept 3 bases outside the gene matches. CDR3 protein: CASSWGQGAAYEQYF. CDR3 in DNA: TGTGCCAGCAGCTGGGGACAGGGGGCCGCCTACGAGCAGTACTTC.

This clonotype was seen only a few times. The chain's CDR3 is CASSQEHGARYGYTF. CDR3 sequence (DNA): TGCGCCAGCAGCCAAGAGCACGGGGCTCGTTATGGCTACACCTTC. The rearrangement links TRBV4-3 to TRBJ1-2, with D perhaps TRBD1 (5 bases). The CDR3 is 15 amino acids. The V end was cut by 0 bases, the J end by 5 bases, with 13 bases between. From germline, CDR1 is LGHNA and CDR2 YSLEER.

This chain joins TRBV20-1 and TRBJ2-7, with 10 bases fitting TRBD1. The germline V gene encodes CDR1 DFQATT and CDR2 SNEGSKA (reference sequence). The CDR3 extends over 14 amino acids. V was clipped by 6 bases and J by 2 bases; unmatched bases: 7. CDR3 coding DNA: TGCAGTGCAATCCGGGACAGGGGTACCTACGAGCAGTACTTC. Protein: CSAIRDRGTYEQYF.

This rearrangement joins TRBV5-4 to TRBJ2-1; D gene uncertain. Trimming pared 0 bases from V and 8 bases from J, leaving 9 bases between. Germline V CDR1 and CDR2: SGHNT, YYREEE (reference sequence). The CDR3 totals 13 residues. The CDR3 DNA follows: TGTGCCAGCAGCTTGGGCCGGCAGGATGAGCAGTTCTTC. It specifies CASSLGRQDEQFF.

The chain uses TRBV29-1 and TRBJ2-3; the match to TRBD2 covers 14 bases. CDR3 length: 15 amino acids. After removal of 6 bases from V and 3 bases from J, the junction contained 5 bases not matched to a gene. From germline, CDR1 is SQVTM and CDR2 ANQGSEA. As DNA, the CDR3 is TGCAGCGTCGCGGGACTAGCGGGAGTTACAGATACGCAGTATTTT. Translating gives CSVAGLAGVTDTQYF.

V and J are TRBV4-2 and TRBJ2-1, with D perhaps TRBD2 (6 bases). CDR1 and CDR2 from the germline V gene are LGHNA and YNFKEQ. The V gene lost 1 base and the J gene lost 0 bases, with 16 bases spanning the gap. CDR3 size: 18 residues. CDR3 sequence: CASSQGTGGALSYNEQFF. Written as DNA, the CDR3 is TGTGCCAGCAGCCAAGGTACGGGCGGGGCCCTCTCCTACAATGAGCAGTTCTTC.

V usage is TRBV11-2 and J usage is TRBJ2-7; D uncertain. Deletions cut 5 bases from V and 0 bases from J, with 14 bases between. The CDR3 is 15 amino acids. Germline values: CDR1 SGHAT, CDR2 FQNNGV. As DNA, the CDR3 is TGTGCCAGCAGCCCTTCGCAGGCAGCCTCCTACGAGCAGTACTTC. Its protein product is CASSPSQAASYEQYF.

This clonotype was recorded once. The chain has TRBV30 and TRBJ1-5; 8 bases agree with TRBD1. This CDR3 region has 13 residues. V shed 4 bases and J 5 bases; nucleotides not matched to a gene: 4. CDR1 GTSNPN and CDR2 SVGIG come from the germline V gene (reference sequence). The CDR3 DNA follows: TGTGCCTGGACGGACAGGGAGGATCAGCCCCAGCATTTT. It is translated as CAWTDREDQPQHF.

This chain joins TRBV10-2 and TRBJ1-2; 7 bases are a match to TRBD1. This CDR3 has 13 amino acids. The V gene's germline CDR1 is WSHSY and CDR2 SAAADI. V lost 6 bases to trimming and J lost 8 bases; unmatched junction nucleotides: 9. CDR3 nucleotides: TGCGCCAGCAGAAAAGACAGGGAGTACGGCTACACCTTC. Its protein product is CASRKDREYGYTF.

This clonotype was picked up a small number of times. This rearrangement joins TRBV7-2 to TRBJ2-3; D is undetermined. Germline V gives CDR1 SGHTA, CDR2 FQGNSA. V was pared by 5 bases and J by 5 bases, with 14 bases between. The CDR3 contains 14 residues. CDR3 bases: TGTGCCAGCAGCCCAAGGGCCCCCATAGATACGCAGTATTTT. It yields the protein CASSPRAPIDTQYF.

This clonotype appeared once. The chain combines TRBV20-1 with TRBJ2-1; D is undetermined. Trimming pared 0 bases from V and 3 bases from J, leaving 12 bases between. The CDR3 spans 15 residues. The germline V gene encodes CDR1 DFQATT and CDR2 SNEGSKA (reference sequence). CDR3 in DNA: TGCAGTGCTAGAGATTTTCCACGAGTCTACAATGAGCAGTTCTTC. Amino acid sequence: CSARDFPRVYNEQFF.

The CDR3 here is CASSQRAGGPNEQYF. CDR3 nucleotides: TGTGCCAGCAGCCAGAGGGCGGGAGGGCCTAACGAGCAGTACTTC. The chain joins TRBV7-2 to TRBJ2-7; 9 nucleotides agree with TRBD2. The V gene's germline CDR1 is SGHTA and CDR2 FQGNSA. This CDR3 spans 15 amino acids. V gave up 5 bases and J gave up 5 bases; unmatched junction bases: 10.

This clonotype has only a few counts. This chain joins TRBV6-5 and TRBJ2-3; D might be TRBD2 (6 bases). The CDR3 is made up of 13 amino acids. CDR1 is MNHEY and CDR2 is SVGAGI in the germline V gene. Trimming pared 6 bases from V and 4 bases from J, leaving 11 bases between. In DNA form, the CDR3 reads TGTGCCAGCAGCCCCCCGGGAGCAGATACGCAGTATTTT. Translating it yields CASSPPGADTQYF.

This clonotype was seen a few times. The CDR3 DNA reads TGTGCCACCCTAGAAGGGCGGTTCACAGATACGCAGTATTTT. This encodes CATLEGRFTDTQYF. The rearrangement joins TRBV2 to TRBJ2-3; D not certain. The CDR3 length is 14 residues. In germline, CDR1 is SNHLY, CDR2 FYNNEI. Trimming left V 10 bases short and J 2 bases short, with 16 bases between.

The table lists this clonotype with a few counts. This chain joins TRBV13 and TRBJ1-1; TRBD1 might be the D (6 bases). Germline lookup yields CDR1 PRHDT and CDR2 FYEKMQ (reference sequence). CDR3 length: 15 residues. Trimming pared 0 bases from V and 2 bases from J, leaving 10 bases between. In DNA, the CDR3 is TGTGCCAGCAGCTTAGGCAGGGGTTTCAACACTGAAGCTTTCTTT. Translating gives CASSLGRGFNTEAFF.

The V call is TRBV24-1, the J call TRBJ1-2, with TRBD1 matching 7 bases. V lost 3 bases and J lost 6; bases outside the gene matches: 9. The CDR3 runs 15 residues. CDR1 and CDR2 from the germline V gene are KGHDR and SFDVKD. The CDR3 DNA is TGTGCCACCAGTGATCCGGGACAGAATATCAATGGCTACACCTTC. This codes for CATSDPGQNINGYTF.

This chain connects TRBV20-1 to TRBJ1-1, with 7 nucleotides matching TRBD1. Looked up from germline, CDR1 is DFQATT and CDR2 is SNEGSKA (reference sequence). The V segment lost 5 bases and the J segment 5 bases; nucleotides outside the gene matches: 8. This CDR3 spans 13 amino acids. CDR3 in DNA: TGCAGTGCTGGAGGGGGCGCGGGGACTGAAGCTTTCTTT. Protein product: CSAGGGAGTEAFF.

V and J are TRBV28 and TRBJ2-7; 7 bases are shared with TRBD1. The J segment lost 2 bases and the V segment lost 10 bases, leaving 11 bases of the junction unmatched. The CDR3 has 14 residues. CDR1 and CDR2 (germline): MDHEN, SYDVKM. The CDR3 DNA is TGTGCCACCGAGAAGGACAGGCCGACCTACGAGCAGTACTTC. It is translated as CATEKDRPTYEQYF.

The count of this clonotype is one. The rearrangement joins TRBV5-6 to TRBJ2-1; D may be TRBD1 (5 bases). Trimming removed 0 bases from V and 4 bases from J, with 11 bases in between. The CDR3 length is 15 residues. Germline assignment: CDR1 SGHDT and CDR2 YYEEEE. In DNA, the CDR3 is TGTGCCAGCAGCTTGGCAGGGAACAATTACAATGAGCAGTTCTTC. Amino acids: CASSLAGNNYNEQFF.

CDR3 coding DNA: TGCGCCAGCAGCTTTCAGGTTCTAAGCCCTGGGGCCAACGTCCTGACTTTC. Its translation: CASSFQVLSPGANVLTF. The gene calls are TRBV5-1 and TRBJ2-6; D is unresolved. The germline CDR1 and CDR2 sequences are SGHRS and YFSETQ. V was cut by 2 bases and J by 2 bases, with 14 bases left in between. The length of the CDR3 is 17 residues. The full variable domain, completed using reference TRBV5-1 and TRBJ2-6, is KAGVTQTPRYLIKTRGQQVTLSCSPISGHRSVSWYQQTPGQGLQFLFEYFSETQRNKGNFPGRFSGRQFSNSRSEMNVSTLELGDSALYLCASSFQVLSPGANVLTFGAGSRLTVL.

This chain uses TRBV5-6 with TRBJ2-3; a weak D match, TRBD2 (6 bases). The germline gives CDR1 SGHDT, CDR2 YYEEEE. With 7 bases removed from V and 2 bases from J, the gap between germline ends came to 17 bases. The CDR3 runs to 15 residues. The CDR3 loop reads CASLYISGPTDTQYF. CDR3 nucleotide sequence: TGTGCCAGCCTATACATTAGCGGCCCCACAGATACGCAGTATTTT.

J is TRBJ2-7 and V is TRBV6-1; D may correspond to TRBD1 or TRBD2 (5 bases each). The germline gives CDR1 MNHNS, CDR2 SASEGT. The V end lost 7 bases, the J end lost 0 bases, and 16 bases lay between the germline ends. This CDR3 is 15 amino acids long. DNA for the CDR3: TGTGCCAGCATCTCATCCGGGACGGCCTCCTACGAGCAGTACTTC. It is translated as CASISSGTASYEQYF.

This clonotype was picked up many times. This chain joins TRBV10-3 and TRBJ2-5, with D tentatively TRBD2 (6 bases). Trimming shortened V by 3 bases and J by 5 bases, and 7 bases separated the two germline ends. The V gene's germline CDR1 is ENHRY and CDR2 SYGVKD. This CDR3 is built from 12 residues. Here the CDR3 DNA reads TGTGCCATCAGTGATGGAGGGGAGACCCAGTACTTC. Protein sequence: CAISDGGETQYF.